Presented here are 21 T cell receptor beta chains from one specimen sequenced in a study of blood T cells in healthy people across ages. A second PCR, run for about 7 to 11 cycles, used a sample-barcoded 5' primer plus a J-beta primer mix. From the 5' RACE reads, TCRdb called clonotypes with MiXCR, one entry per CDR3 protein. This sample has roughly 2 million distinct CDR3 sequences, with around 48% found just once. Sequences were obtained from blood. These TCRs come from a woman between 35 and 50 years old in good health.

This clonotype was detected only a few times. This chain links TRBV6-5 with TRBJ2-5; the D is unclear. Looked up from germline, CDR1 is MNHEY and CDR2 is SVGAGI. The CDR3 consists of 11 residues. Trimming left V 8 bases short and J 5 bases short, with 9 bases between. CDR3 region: CASGVGETQYF. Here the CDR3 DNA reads TGTGCCAGCGGGGTTGGCGAGACCCAGTACTTC.

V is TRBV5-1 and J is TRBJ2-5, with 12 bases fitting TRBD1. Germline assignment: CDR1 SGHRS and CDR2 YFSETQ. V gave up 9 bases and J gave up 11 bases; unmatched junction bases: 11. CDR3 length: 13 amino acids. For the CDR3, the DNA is TGCGCCACCAAGGGGACAGGGGGCAATGAGCAGTACTTC. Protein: CATKGTGGNEQYF.

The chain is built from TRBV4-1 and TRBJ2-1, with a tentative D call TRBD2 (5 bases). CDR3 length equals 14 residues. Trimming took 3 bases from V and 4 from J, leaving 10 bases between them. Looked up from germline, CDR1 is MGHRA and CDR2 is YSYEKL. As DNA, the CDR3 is TGCGCCAGCAGCCACCAACTAGGATACAATGAGCAGTTCTTC. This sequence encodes CASSHQLGYNEQFF.

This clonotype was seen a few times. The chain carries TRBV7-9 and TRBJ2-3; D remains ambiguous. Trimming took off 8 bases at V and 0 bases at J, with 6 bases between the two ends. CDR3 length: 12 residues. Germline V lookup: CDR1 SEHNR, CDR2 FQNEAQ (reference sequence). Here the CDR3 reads CASPTSTDTQYF. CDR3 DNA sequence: TGTGCCAGCCCTACTAGCACAGATACGCAGTATTTT.

The CDR3 sequence: CSATELYEQYF. CDR3 bases: TGCAGTGCTACAGAGCTCTACGAGCAGTACTTC. The chain recombines TRBV20-1 with TRBJ2-7; D is uncertain. The CDR3 loop spans 11 amino acids. Trimming stripped 4 bases from V and 3 bases from J, with 7 bases between. Germline values: CDR1 DFQATT, CDR2 SNEGSKA (reference sequence).

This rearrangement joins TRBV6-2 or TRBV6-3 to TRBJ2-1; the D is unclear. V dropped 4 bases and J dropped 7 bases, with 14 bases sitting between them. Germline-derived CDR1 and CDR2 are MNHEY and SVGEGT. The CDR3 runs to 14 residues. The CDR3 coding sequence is TGTGCCAGCAGTTCGCCTCCCCATAGTAATGAGCAGTTCTTC. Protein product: CASSSPPHSNEQFF.

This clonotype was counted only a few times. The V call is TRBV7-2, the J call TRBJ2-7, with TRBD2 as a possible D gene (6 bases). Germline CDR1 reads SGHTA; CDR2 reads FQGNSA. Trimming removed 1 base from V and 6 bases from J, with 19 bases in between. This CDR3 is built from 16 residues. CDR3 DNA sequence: TGTGCCAGCAGCTTAGTGGCGGGGACCACCAAACCCGAGCAGTACTTC. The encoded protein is CASSLVAGTTKPEQYF.

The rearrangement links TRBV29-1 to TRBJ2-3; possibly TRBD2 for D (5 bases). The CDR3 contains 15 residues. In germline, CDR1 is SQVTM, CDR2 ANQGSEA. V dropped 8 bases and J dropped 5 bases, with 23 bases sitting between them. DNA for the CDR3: TGCAGCATCGCCCACTCCGGGGTGGCGGGAGATACGCAGTATTTT. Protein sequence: CSIAHSGVAGDTQYF.

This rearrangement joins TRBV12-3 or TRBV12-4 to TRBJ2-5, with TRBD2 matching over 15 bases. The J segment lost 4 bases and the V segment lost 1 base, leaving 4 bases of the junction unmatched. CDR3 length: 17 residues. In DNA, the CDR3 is TGTGCCAGCAGTTTAGGGACTAGCGGGGGGGCAGGAGAGACCCAGTACTTC. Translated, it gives CASSLGTSGGAGETQYF.

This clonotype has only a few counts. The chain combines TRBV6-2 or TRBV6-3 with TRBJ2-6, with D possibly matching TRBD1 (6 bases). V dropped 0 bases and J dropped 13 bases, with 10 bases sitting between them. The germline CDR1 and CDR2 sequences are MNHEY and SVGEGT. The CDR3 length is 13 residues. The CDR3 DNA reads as TGTGCCAGCAGTTACTCGAAGAGGGGGGTCCTGACTTTC. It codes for CASSYSKRGVLTF.

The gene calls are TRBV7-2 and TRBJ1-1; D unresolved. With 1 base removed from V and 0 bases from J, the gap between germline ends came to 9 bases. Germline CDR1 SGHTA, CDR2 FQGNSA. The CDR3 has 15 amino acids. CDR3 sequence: CASSLGARMNTEAFF. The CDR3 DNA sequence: TGTGCCAGCAGCTTAGGAGCGAGAATGAACACTGAAGCTTTCTTT. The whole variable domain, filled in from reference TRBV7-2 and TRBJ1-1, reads GAGVSQSPSNKVTEKGKDVELRCDPISGHTALYWYRQSLGQGLEFLIYFQGNSAPDKSGLPSDRFSAERTGGSVSTLTIQRTQQEDSAVYLCASSLGARMNTEAFFGQGTRLTVV.

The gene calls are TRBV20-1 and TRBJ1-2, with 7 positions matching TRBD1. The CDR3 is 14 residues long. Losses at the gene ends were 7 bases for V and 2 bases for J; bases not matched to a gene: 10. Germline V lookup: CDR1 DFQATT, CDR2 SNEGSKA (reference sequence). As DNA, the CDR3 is TGCAGTGTAAGCCGGGACAGCAGAAACTATGGCTACACCTTC. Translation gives CSVSRDSRNYGYTF.

The CDR3 DNA is TGTGCCAGCAGCCAAGGGAGCGGGTGGACGGAGCCCCTAAATGAGCAGTTCTTC. It translates to CASSQGSGWTEPLNEQFF. The chain links TRBV4-2 to TRBJ2-1; D is perhaps TRBD2 (6 bases). V was trimmed by 1 base and J by 7 bases, leaving 23 bases between them. Looked up from germline, CDR1 is LGHNA and CDR2 is YNFKEQ. This CDR3 comprises 18 residues.

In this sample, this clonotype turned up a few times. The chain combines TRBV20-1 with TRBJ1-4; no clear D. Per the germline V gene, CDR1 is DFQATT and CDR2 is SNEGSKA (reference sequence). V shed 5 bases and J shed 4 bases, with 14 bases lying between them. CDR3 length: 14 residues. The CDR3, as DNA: TGCAGTGCTTTGGAGACAACTTATAATGAAAAACTGTTTTTT. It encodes CSALETTYNEKLFF.

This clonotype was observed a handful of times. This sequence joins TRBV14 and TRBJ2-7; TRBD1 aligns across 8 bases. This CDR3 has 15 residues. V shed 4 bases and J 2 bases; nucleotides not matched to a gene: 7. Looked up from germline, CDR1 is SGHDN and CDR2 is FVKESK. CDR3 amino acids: CASSRRQGFPYEQYF. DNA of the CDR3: TGTGCCAGCAGCCGAAGACAGGGGTTCCCCTACGAGCAGTACTTC.

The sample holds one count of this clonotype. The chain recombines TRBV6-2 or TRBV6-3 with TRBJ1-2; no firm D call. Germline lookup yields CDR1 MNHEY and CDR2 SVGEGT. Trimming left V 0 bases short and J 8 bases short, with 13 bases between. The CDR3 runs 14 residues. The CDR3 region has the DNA TGTGCCAGCAGTTACTCCGGCTTACTAGTGGGCTACACCTTC. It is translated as CASSYSGLLVGYTF.

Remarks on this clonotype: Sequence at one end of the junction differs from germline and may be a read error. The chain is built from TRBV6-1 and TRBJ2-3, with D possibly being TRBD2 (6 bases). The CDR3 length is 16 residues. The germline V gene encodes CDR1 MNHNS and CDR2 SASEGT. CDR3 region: CAGSALGGARLNTQYF. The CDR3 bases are TGTGCCGGCAGTGCCCTCGGAGGGGCGAGACTAAATACGCAGTATTTT.

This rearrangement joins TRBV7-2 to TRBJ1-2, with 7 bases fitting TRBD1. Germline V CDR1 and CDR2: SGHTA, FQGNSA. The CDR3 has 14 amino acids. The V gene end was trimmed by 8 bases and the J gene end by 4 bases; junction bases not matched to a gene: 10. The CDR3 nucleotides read TGTGCCAGCGCTAAATCGGGACAGTTCTATGGCTACACCTTC. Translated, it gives CASAKSGQFYGYTF.

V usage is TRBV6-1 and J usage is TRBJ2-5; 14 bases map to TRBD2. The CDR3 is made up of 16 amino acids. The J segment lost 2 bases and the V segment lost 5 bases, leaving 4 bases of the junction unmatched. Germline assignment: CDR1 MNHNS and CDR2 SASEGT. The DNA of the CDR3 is TGTGCCAGCAGTCAGGGACTAGCGGGGGCTCAAGAGACCCAGTACTTC. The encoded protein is CASSQGLAGAQETQYF.

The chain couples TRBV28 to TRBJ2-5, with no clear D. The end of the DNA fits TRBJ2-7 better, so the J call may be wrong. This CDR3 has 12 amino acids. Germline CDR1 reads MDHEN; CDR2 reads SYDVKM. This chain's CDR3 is CASSRADYEQYF. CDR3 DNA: TGTGCCAGCAGTCGTGCAGACTACGAGCAGTACTTC.

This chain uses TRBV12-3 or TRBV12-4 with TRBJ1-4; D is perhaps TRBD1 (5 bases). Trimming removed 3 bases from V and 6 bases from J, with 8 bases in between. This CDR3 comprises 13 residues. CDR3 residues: CASSLGTHEKLFF. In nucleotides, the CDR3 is TGTGCCAGCAGTTTGGGGACCCATGAAAAACTGTTTTTT.